One and the same sample provided the 4 T cell receptor beta chains below, sequenced in a study of breast tumors, draining lymph nodes, adjacent tissues. One entry per CDR3 protein results from TCRdb running MiXCR on the multiplex PCR reads. The repertoire holds 120,000 or so distinct CDR3 sequences, with 20% as singletons. Breast cancer patients provided tissue from their axillary draining lymph nodes. The material sequenced was axillary lymph node tissue. These receptors were obtained from a female donor with breast cancer. Some clones in this sample may be carry-over from other donors' samples.

The genes are TRBV7-2 and TRBJ1-4; 10 nucleotides align to TRBD1. J was trimmed by 0 bases and V by 4 bases; bases with no gene match: 2. The CDR3 loop spans 16 amino acids. Germline values: CDR1 SGHTA, CDR2 FQGNSA. The CDR3 loop is CASSWDRGATNEKLFF. The CDR3 bases are TGTGCCAGCAGCTGGGACAGGGGTGCAACTAATGAAAAACTGTTTTTT.

This clonotype came up many times. V gene TRBV11-3 combines with J gene TRBJ1-5; TRBD1 matches 8 bases. This CDR3 spans 14 amino acids. CDR1 SGHNT and CDR2 YENEEA come from the germline V gene. The ends lost 5 bases at V and 7 bases at J; junction bases unmatched: 7. This CDR3 is CASSHRDRSQPQHF. The CDR3 DNA sequence: TGTGCCAGCAGCCACCGGGACAGGTCACAGCCCCAGCATTTT.

About this clonotype: It may be a read error: a sequence one base away is much more abundant. The conserved phenylalanine or tryptophan normally closing the CDR3 is absent here, so this likely arose from a read error. The gene calls are TRBV28 and TRBJ2-7; tentative D call: TRBD2 (5 bases). With 8 bases removed from V and 3 bases from J, the gap between germline ends came to 20 bases. Germline V CDR1 and CDR2: MDHEN, SYDVKM. This CDR3 has 15 residues. This CDR3 is CASLGGGVGLYEQYL. CDR3 DNA sequence: TGTGCCAGCCTTGGAGGCGGTGTAGGACTCTACGAGCAGTACCTC.

The table lists this clonotype with many counts. DNA for the CDR3: TGTGCCAGCAGCTTAGGAAGTTACAATGAGCAGTTCTTC. It translates to CASSLGSYNEQFF. This sequence joins TRBV7-9 and TRBJ2-1, with no clear D. This CDR3 comprises 13 residues. CDR1 and CDR2 (germline): SEHNR, FQNEAQ (reference sequence). V was clipped by 1 base and J by 4 bases, with 5 bases between them.